The next 13 T cell receptor beta chains were all read from a single sample in a study of T-cell reconstitution after alpha-beta-depleted transplantation in children. For TCRbeta, the library was prepared with unique molecular identifiers. MiXCR, applied by TCRdb to the PCR reads, yields one record per CDR3 protein. In the table there are approximately 97,000 distinct CDR3 sequences, around 7.8% of which are singletons. Specimen: PBMCs, collected before TCRalphabeta/CD19-depleted stem cell transplant. The origin of the receptors is a boy younger than 10 with acute lymphoblastic leukemia, due to receive a stem cell transplant.

This clonotype has at least ten counts. The V call is TRBV20-1, the J call TRBJ2-1; unclear D gene. V lost 3 bases, J lost 7 bases, and 4 bases lay in between. From germline, CDR1 is DFQATT and CDR2 SNEGSKA (reference sequence). The CDR3 has 10 residues. The CDR3 DNA follows: TGCAGTGCTAGTAAGAATGAGCAGTTCTTC. Amino acids: CSASKNEQFF.

This rearrangement joins TRBV24-1 to TRBJ2-1; D perhaps matches TRBD1 (6 bases). V was trimmed by 3 bases and J by 8 bases, leaving 16 bases between them. The CDR3 runs to 15 residues. Germline lookup yields CDR1 KGHDR and CDR2 SFDVKD. CDR3 protein: CATSDPTGIRDEQFF. The CDR3 coding sequence is TGTGCCACCAGTGATCCAACAGGGATCCGGGATGAGCAGTTCTTC.

This clonotype was recorded many times. The chain employs TRBV7-2 and TRBJ1-1, with D possibly TRBD1 on 6 matching bases. Germline V gene data show CDR1 as SGHTA and CDR2 as FQGNSA. The germline V and J ends were trimmed by 3 bases and 6 bases, with 8 bases remaining between them. The CDR3 loop spans 12 amino acids. CDR3 residues: CASSFRGAEAFF. In DNA form, the CDR3 reads TGTGCCAGCAGCTTCAGGGGAGCTGAAGCTTTCTTT. The full variable domain, completed using reference TRBV7-2 and TRBJ1-1, is GAGVSQSPSNKVTEKGKDVELRCDPISGHTALYWYRQSLGQGLEFLIYFQGNSAPDKSGLPSDRFSAERTGGSVSTLTIQRTQQEDSAVYLCASSFRGAEAFFGQGTRLTVV.

This clonotype came up many times. V is TRBV9 and J is TRBJ2-3; D unresolved. Between the trimmed V and J ends, which lost 3 bases and 0 bases, there was a span of 11 bases. The CDR3 is 15 residues long. Germline values: CDR1 SGDLS, CDR2 YYNGEE. The CDR3 reads CASSGHGSSTDTQYF. The CDR3 DNA is TGTGCCAGCAGCGGACACGGCTCTAGCACAGATACGCAGTATTTT.

This clonotype was recorded at least ten times. This chain links TRBV5-1 with TRBJ2-5, with D uncertain. Trimming stripped 0 bases from V and 4 bases from J, with 10 bases between. This CDR3 is built from 14 residues. Germline V CDR1 and CDR2: SGHRS, YFSETQ. CDR3 protein: CASSLGDRAETQYF. In DNA, the CDR3 is TGCGCCAGCAGCTTGGGGGATAGGGCAGAGACCCAGTACTTC.

This clonotype was picked up many times. This sequence joins TRBV5-1 and TRBJ2-2; TRBD2 matches 10 bases. The V gene end was trimmed by 4 bases and the J gene end by 0 bases; junction bases not matched to a gene: 0. The CDR3 sequence is 15 residues long. CDR1 SGHRS and CDR2 YFSETQ come from the germline V gene. DNA of the CDR3: TGCGCCAGCAGCAGCGGGGGGGCGAACACCGGGGAGCTGTTTTTT. Translated, it gives CASSSGGANTGELFF.

V usage is TRBV9 and J usage is TRBJ1-5; TRBD1 is a possible D gene (6 bases). Germline CDR1 and CDR2: SGDLS and YYNGEE. The CDR3 runs to 16 residues. Trimming cost V 0 bases and J 4 bases, with 14 bases left between them. CDR3 bases: TGTGCCAGCAGCGTAGCTACCTGGGGGCAAAATCAGCCCCAGCATTTT. Its translation: CASSVATWGQNQPQHF. The whole variable domain, remainder taken from reference TRBV9 and TRBJ1-5, is DSGVTQTPKHLITATGQRVTLRCSPRSGDLSVYWYQQSLDQGLQFLIQYYNGEERAKGNILERFSAQQFPDLHSELNLSSLELGDSALYFCASSVATWGQNQPQHFGDGTRLSIL.

The rearrangement links TRBV19 to TRBJ2-1; D remains ambiguous. CDR1 is LNHDA, CDR2 SQIVND, per germline (reference sequence). V shed 3 bases and J shed 10 bases, with 16 bases lying between them. This CDR3 is 14 amino acids long. This CDR3 is CASSISVGSGEQFF. In DNA form, the CDR3 reads TGTGCCAGTAGTATTTCCGTCGGCTCCGGGGAGCAGTTCTTC.

Concerning this clonotype: This sequence may be a read error, since a much larger clone differs from it by one base. V gene TRBV7-3 combines with J gene TRBJ1-1; D perhaps matches TRBD1 (6 bases). The germline V gene has CDR1 SGHTA and CDR2 FQGTGA. Trimming stripped 1 base from V and 6 bases from J, with 9 bases between. This CDR3 has 13 residues. DNA of the CDR3: TGTGCCAGCAGCTTAAAGGGGGGCGCTGAAGCTTTCTTT. Translating gives CASSLKGGAEAFF.

The genes are TRBV29-1 and TRBJ1-1; D possibly corresponds to TRBD1 (5 bases). Germline CDR1 reads SQVTM; CDR2 reads ANQGSEA. CDR3 size: 11 residues. V was trimmed by 3 bases and J by 6 bases, leaving 8 bases between them. The CDR3 here is CSVDRAAEAFF. The CDR3 DNA reads TGCAGCGTTGACAGGGCCGCTGAAGCTTTCTTT.

A few counts support this clonotype. V and J are TRBV7-2 and TRBJ2-3; 13 positions match TRBD2. The CDR3 spans 17 residues. The ends lost 4 bases at V and 6 bases at J; junction bases unmatched: 10. Germline CDR1 and CDR2: SGHTA and FQGNSA. In nucleotides, the CDR3 is TGTGCCAGCAGCTCCGGACTAGCGGGGGCCCAGGGGGATACGCAGTATTTT. Protein sequence: CASSSGLAGAQGDTQYF.

This clonotype has a count of ten or more. This chain links TRBV7-2 with TRBJ1-2, with 8 nucleotides matching TRBD1. The germline V gene has CDR1 SGHTA and CDR2 FQGNSA. After removal of 5 bases from V and 6 bases from J, the junction contained 8 bases not matched to a gene. The CDR3 spans 14 residues. CDR3 DNA: TGTGCCAGCAGCCTTTTACAGGGGGTGGATGGCTACACCTTC. Protein product: CASSLLQGVDGYTF.

This clonotype was detected many times. The DNA for the CDR3 is TGTGCCAGCAGTCCCGTTGGGACTAGCGAATACAATGAGCAGTTCTTC. Translating it yields CASSPVGTSEYNEQFF. V and J are TRBV6-4 and TRBJ2-1; 10 bases match TRBD2. The CDR3 totals 16 residues. Germline CDR1 MRHNA, CDR2 SNTAGT. The J segment lost 4 bases and the V segment lost 5 bases, leaving 8 bases of the junction unmatched.